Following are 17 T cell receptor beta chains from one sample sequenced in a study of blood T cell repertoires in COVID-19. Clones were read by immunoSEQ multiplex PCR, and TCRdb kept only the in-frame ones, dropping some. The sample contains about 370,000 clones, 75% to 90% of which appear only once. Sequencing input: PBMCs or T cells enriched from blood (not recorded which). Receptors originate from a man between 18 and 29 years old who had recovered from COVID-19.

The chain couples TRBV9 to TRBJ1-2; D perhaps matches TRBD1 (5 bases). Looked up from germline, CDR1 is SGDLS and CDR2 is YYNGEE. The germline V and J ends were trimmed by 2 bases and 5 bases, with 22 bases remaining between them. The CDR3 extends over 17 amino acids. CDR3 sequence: CASSVTKFRARGYGYTF. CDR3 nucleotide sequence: TGTGCCAGCAGCGTCACAAAATTCAGGGCTCGGGGGTATGGCTACACCTTC.

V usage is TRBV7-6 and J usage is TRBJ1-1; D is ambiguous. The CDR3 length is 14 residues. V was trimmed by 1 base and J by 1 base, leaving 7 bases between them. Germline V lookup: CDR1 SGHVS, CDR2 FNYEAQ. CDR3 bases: TGTGCCAGCAGCTTAGATATCGGGAACACTGAAGCTTTCTTT. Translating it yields CASSLDIGNTEAFF.

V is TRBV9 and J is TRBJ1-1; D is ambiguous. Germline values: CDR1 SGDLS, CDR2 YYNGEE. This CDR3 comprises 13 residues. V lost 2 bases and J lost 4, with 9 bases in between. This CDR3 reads CASSVGRLTEAFF. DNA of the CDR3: TGTGCCAGCAGCGTCGGCAGGCTCACTGAAGCTTTCTTT.

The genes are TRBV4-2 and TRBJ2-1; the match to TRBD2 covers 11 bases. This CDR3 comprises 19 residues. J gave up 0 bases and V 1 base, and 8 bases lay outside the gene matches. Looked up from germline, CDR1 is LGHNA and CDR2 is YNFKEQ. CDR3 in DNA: TGTGCCAGCAGCCAAGCCCTAGCGGGAGGCCCCAGCTCCTACAATGAGCAGTTCTTC. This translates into CASSQALAGGPSSYNEQFF.

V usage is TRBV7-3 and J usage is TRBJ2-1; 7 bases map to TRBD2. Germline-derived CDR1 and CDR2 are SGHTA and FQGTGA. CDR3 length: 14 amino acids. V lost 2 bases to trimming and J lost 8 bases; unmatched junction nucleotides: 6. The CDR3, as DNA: TGTGCCAGCAGCTTAGGAGCGGGGAGCTATGAGCAGTTCTTC. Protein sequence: CASSLGAGSYEQFF.

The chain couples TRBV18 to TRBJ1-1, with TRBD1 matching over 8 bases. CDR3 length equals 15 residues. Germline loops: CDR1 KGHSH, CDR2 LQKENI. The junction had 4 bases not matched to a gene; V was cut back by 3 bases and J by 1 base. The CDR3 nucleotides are TGTGCCAGCTCACCGGACAGGGTAGGGAACACTGAAGCTTTCTTT. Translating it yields CASSPDRVGNTEAFF.

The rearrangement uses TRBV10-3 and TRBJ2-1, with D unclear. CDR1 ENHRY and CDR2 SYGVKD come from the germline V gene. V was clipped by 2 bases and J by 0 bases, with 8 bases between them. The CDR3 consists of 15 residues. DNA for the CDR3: TGTGCCATCAGTGAGCGGTGGAGCTCCTACAATGAGCAGTTCTTC. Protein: CAISERWSSYNEQFF.

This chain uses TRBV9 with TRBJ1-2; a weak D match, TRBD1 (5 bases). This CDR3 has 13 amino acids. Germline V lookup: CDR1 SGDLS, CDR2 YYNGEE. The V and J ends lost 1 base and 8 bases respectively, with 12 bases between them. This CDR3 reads CASSVLQGWGYTF. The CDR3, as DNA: TGTGCCAGCAGCGTACTGCAGGGATGGGGCTACACCTTC.

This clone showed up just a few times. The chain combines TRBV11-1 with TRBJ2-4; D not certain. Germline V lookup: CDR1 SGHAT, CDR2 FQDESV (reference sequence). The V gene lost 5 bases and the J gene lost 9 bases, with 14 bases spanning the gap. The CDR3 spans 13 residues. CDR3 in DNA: TGTGCCAGCAGCACCCGACTCGGAAGCATTCAGTACTTC. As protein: CASSTRLGSIQYF.

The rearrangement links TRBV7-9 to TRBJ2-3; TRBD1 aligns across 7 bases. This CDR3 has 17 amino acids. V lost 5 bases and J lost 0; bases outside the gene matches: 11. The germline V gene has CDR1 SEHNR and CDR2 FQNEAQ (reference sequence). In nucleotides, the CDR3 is TGTGCCAGCAGCGCCCAGGGACAGTCAACTAGCACAGATACGCAGTATTTT. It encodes CASSAQGQSTSTDTQYF.

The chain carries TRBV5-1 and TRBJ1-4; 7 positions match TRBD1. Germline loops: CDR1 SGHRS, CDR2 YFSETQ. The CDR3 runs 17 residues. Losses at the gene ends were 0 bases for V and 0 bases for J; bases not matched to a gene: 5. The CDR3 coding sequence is TGCGCCAGCAGCTTGGCCCCAGGGGGAACAACTAATGAAAAACTGTTTTTT. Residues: CASSLAPGGTTNEKLFF.

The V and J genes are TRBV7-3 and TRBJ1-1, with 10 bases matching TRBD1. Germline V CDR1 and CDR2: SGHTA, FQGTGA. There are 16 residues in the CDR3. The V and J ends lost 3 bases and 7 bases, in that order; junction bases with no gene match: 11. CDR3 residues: CASSLGQGLSFGEAFF. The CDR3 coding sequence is TGTGCCAGCAGCTTGGGACAGGGGCTGTCCTTTGGTGAAGCTTTCTTT.

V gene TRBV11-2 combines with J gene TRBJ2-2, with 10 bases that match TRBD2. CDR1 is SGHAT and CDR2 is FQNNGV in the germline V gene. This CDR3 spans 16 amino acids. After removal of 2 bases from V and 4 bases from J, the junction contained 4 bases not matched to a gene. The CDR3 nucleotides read TGTGCCAGCAGCTTAACTAGCGGGGCGCCCACCGGGGAGCTGTTTTTT. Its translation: CASSLTSGAPTGELFF.

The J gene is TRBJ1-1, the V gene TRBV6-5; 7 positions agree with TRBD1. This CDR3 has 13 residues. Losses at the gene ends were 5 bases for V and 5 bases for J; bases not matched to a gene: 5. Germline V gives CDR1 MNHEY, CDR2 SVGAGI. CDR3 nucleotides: TGTGCCAGCAGTAACAGGGGAGGAACTGAAGCTTTCTTT. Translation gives CASSNRGGTEAFF.

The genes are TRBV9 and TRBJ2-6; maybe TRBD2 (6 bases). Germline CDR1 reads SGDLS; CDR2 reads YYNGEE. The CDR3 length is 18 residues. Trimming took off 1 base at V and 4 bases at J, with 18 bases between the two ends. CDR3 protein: CASSVYGGYLSGANVLTF. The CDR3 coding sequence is TGTGCCAGCAGCGTATATGGAGGGTACCTCTCGGGGGCCAACGTCCTGACTTTC.

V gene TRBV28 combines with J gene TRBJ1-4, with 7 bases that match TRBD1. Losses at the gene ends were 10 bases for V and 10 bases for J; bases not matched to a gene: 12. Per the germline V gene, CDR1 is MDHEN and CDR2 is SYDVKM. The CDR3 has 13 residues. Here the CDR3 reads CAIRGGRDGKLFF. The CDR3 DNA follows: TGTGCCATCAGGGGGGGGCGCGACGGAAAACTGTTTTTT. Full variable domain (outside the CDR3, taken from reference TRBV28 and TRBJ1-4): DVKVTQSSRYLVKRTGEKVFLECVQDMDHENMFWYRQDPGLGLRLIYFSYDVKMKEKGDIPEGYSVSREKKERFSLILESASTNQTSMYLCAIRGGRDGKLFFGSGTQLSVL.

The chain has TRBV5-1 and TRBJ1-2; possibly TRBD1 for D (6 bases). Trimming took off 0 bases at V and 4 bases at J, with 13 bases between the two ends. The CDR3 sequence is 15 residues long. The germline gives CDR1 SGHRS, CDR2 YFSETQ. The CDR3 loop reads CASSLGRVGGYGYTF. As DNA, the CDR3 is TGCGCCAGCAGCTTGGGAAGGGTAGGGGGCTATGGCTACACCTTC. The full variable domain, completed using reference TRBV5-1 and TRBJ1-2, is KAGVTQTPRYLIKTRGQQVTLSCSPISGHRSVSWYQQTPGQGLQFLFEYFSETQRNKGNFPGRFSGRQFSNSRSEMNVSTLELGDSALYLCASSLGRVGGYGYTFGSGTRLTVV.